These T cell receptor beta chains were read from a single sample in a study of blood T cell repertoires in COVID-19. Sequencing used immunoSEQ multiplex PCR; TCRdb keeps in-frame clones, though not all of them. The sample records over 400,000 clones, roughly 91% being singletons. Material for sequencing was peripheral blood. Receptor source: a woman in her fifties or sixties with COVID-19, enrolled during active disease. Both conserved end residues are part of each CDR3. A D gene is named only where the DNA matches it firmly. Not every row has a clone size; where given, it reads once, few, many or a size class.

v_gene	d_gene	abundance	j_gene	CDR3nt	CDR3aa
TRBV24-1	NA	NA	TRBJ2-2	TGTGCCACCAGTGCCGCTGACAGTCACACCGGGGAGCTGTTTTTT	CATSAADSHTGELFF
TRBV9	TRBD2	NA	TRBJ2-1	TGTGCCAGCAGCCCCCAAAGCGGGGGCTACAATGAGCAGTTCTTC	CASSPQSGGYNEQFF
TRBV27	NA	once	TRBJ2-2	TGTGCCAGCAGTTTGGGAGTGGGGCAGGGGGGTCCCGGGGAGCTGTTTTTT	CASSLGVGQGGPGELFF
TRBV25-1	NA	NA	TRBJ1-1	TGTGCCAGCAGTGGACAGATAAACACTGAAGCTTTCTTT	CASSGQINTEAFF
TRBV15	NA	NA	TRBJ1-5	TGTGCCACCAGCATCGGGACACCCATTAGGCCGGGCAATCAGCCCCAGCATTTT	CATSIGTPIRPGNQPQHF
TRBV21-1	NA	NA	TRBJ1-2	TGTGCCAGCAGCAAAGCGATCCCAGGGGTCCTTGGCTACACCTTC	CASSKAIPGVLGYTF
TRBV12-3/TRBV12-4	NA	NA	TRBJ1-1	TGTGCCAGCAGCTCTCGGAAGGGAGGGGCTTTCTTT	CASSSRKGGAFF
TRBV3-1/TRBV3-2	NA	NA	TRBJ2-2	TGTGCCAGCAGCCGGAGAAGGCCGGAAACCGGGGAGCTGTTTTTT	CASSRRRPETGELFF
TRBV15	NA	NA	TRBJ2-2	TGTGCCACCAGCAGAGTAGGGGCGCCGGGGGGCGGTGGCACCGGGGAGCTGTTTTTT	CATSRVGAPGGGGTGELFF
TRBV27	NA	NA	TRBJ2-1	TGTGCCAGCAGTTTATCAAGCCCACTCTACAATGAGCAGTTCTTC	CASSLSSPLYNEQFF
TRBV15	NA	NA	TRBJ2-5	TGTGCCACCAGCAGAGCGTCGGGGGTTAACTACTTC	CATSRASGVNYF
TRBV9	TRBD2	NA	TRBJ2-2	TGTGCCAGCAGCCGAAGTGGTAGCGGGGGCTTAAACACCGGGGAGCTGTTTTTT	CASSRSGSGGLNTGELFF
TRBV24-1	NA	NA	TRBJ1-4	TGTGCCACCAGTGACTCGGGACATCCCCATCATGAAAAACTGTTTTTT	CATSDSGHPHHEKLFF
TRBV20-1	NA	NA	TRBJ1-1	TGCAGTGCTTATATGAACACTGAAGCTTTCTTT	CSAYMNTEAFF
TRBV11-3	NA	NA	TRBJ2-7	TGTGCCAGCAGCTTAGGGGCCACAGGGTTGGACGAGCAGTACTTC	CASSLGATGLDEQYF
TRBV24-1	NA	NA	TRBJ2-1	TGTGCCACCAAAACAGGTAACAATGAGCAGTTCTTC	CATKTGNNEQFF
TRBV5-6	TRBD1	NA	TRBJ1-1	TGTGCCAGCAGCGGAGGGACAGCCGAAGCTTTCTTT	CASSGGTAEAFF
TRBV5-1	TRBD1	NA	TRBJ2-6	TGCGCCAGCAGCCTAGGACAGGGGCTAAACGTCCTGACTTTC	CASSLGQGLNVLTF